The source of this TCR beta chain is a study of breast tumors, draining lymph nodes, adjacent tissues. This clonotype came up many times. Its antigen remains unidentified. A single record per CDR3 protein comes from TCRdb applying MiXCR to the multiplex PCR reads. The sample consists of under 150,000 distinct CDR3 sequences, 20% to 25% of them appearing once. General study points: Tumor TCR diversity was below lymph nodes but above nontumor tissue. Luminal-like breast cancer showed significantly greater tumor-nontumor repertoire similarity than basal-like breast cancer did.

Breast cancer patients provided tissue from their axillary draining lymph nodes. Germline-derived CDR1 and CDR2 are KGHDR and SFDVKD. CDR3 length equals 18 residues. V lost 0 bases to trimming and J lost 7 bases; unmatched junction nucleotides: 5. This clonotype originated in a female donor with breast cancer. Some clones in this sample may be carry-over from other donors' samples. The chain couples TRBV24-1 to TRBJ2-1, with TRBD2 matching 16 bases. Specimen: axillary lymph node tissue. CDR3 coding DNA: TGTGCCACCAGTGATTTGGGGACTAGCGGGAGGGCCGGTAATGAGCAGTTCTTC. Translated, it gives CATSDLGTSGRAGNEQFF.